The rows below give T cell receptor beta chains drawn from one sample of a study of metastatic and nonmetastatic thyroid tumors. TCRdb used MiXCR to call clones anew from the PCR reads. The sample lists about 16,000 clones; around 30% were seen once. Sequenced sample: tumor tissue. These receptors were collected from a female donor with papillary thyroid cancer or a benign thyroid nodule (not recorded which). Some clones in this sample may be carry-over from other donors' samples. Each CDR3 is given with its conserved first and last residue. The D gene is left open where the match is weak. A clone size is listed for some rows: how often the clone was seen (once, few, many), or a class if it is expanded.

abundance	d_gene	v_gene	j_gene	CDR3nt	CDR3aa
many	NA	TRBV29-1	TRBJ2-1	TGCAGCGTTGTACAGCATGAGCAGTTCTTC	CSVVQHEQFF
medium-sized	NA	TRBV27	TRBJ1-2	TGTGCCAGCAGTTTACGGCAGGGCTATGGCTACACCTTC	CASSLRQGYGYTF
NA	TRBD1	TRBV20-1	TRBJ1-1	TGCGGTTCTCCAGGACAGGGAAAAACTGAAGCTTTCTTT	CGSPGQGKTEAFF
NA	NA	TRBV28	TRBJ1-5	TGTGCCAGCAGTTGGGAGAGGCTTCAGCCCCAGCATTTT	CASSWERLQPQHF
NA	NA	TRBV19	TRBJ2-2	TGTGCCAGTAGTATCGGCTACGGGGAGCTGTTTTTT	CASSIGYGELFF
many	NA	TRBV7-9	TRBJ2-2	TGTGCCAGCAGCCCCGGGGGCGCGAACACCGGGGAGCTGTTTTTT	CASSPGGANTGELFF
NA	NA	TRBV6-9	TRBJ2-1	TGTGCCAGCAGCCAAGAAGAGGTAGCCTACAATGAGCAGTTCTTC	CASSQEEVAYNEQFF
few	NA	TRBV6-1	TRBJ1-3	TGTGCCAGCAGTGAGCAGGGCACTGGAAACACCATATATTTT	CASSEQGTGNTIYF
NA	NA	TRBV5-1	TRBJ1-1	TGCGCCAGCAGCTCCAACAGGTGGCTCAGTTGTGGGACTGAAGCTTCCTTT	CASSSNRWLSCGTEASF
many	TRBD1	TRBV20-1	TRBJ1-2	TGCAGTGCTAGCGGACAGGGGGCGCTAGACTATGGCTACACCTTC	CSASGQGALDYGYTF
NA	NA	TRBV7-3	TRBJ2-1	TGTGCCAGCAGCTTAAGGTGTGGTAGCAATGAGCAGTTCTTC	CASSLRCGSNEQFF
NA	NA	TRBV12-3/TRBV12-4	TRBJ2-5	TGTGCCAGCAGTCCCCAAGGGGTAGCTTACCAAGAGACCCAGTACTTC	CASSPQGVAYQETQYF
NA	NA	TRBV11-3	TRBJ1-1	TGTGCCAGCAGCTTAACAGCGTCTACTGAAGCTTTCTTT	CASSLTASTEAFF
NA	NA	TRBV4-3	TRBJ2-7	TGCGCCAGCAGCCAAGCGCTAGCGTGGCTAAACTCCTACGAGCAGTACTTC	CASSQALAWLNSYEQYF
NA	NA	TRBV4-3	TRBJ2-3	TGCGCCAGCATCCAAGATCGGGAAAGTTCGGGTGCGCAGTATTTT	CASIQDRESSGAQYF
many	NA	TRBV20-1	TRBJ2-3	TGCAGTGCTAGATCTAGTCCTACAGGGAGGGATACGCAGTATTTT	CSARSSPTGRDTQYF
NA	NA	TRBV20-1	TRBJ2-7	TGCAGTGCTAGAGCCCAAAACGGGAAGTCCTACGAGCAGTACTTC	CSARAQNGKSYEQYF
medium-sized	TRBD1	TRBV28	TRBJ2-5	TGTGCCAGCAGTTTTTTAAGGGGGCTTTTAGAGACCCAGTACTTC	CASSFLRGLLETQYF
few	NA	TRBV7-7	TRBJ2-7	TGTGCCAGCAGCTTAGGTCCGGGTAACGAGCAGTACTTC	CASSLGPGNEQYF
medium-sized	NA	TRBV18	TRBJ2-7	TGTGCCAGCTCTCCAAGAAGGGTGGACGAGCAGTACTTC	CASSPRRVDEQYF
many	NA	TRBV18	TRBJ2-5	TGTGCCAGCTCACTTATAGGCCAAGAGACCCAGTACTTC	CASSLIGQETQYF
many	TRBD2	TRBV4-1	TRBJ2-3	TGCGCCAGCAGCCAGAGCGTGACTAGCCAGGATACGCAGTATTTT	CASSQSVTSQDTQYF
many	NA	TRBV4-2	TRBJ1-1	TGTGCCAGCAGCCAAGGTGGGAGCGAGAACACTGAAGCTTTCTTT	CASSQGGSENTEAFF
many	TRBD2	TRBV7-9	TRBJ2-1	TGTGCCAGCAGCAGAGGGGCCCCAGCGGGAGCCTACAATGAGCAGTTCTTC	CASSRGAPAGAYNEQFF
many	NA	TRBV7-2	TRBJ2-7	TGTGCCAGCAGCTTAGGGGTGACCTCCTACGAGCAGTACTTC	CASSLGVTSYEQYF
many	NA	TRBV4-1	TRBJ2-1	TGCGCCAGCAGCCAAGGTGGGATTGAGCAGTTCTTC	CASSQGGIEQFF
NA	TRBD2	TRBV4-2	TRBJ2-7	TGTGCCAGCAGCCAAGGGGCGGGAGTCAACGAGCAGTACTTC	CASSQGAGVNEQYF
medium-sized	NA	TRBV10-3	TRBJ2-7	TGTGCCATCAGTGAGTCAGGGGTATTATACGAGCAGTACTTC	CAISESGVLYEQYF
NA	NA	TRBV18	TRBJ1-1	TGTGCCAGCTCCAAGGGGACGATGGGCACTGAAGCTTTCTTT	CASSKGTMGTEAFF
NA	NA	TRBV13	TRBJ1-1	TGTGCCAGCAGCATCACCGGCCGGGGGGAGGCTGAAGCTTTCTTT	CASSITGRGEAEAFF
NA	NA	TRBV20-1	TRBJ2-3	TGCAGTGCTAGCAGCGGGACACACACAGATACGCAGTATTTT	CSASSGTHTDTQYF
NA	NA	TRBV2	TRBJ2-3	TGTGCCAGCATCCCCCACAGGGGGGGGTGCACAGATACGCAGTATTTT	CASIPHRGGCTDTQYF